Here is one TCR beta chain with its context. The antigen remains unidentified. The data derive from a study of cytomegalovirus exposure and HLA in healthy donors. General observations from the study: CMV antigen specificity was confirmed in vitro for a few CMV-associated chains. Across donors, presence/absence analyses took sequencing depth to be roughly uniform.

Germline assignment: CDR1 SNHLY and CDR2 FYNNEI. The CDR3 contains 14 residues. With 4 bases clipped from V and 6 bases from J, the junction kept 6 bases outside the gene matches. The PCR used 60 Vbeta and 13 Jbeta primers. TCRdb's copy holds only in-frame clones and misses some; the assay was immunoSEQ multiplex PCR. The sample holds 160,000 or so clones, roughly 84% seen once. The specimen sequenced was PBMCs. The chain links TRBV2 to TRBJ1-5; 7 nucleotides line up with TRBD1. This TCR derives from a man between 25 and 39 years old in good health and CMV-seronegative. The CDR3 sequence is CASSVQGNGQPQHF. The CDR3 DNA reads as TGTGCCAGCAGTGTACAGGGGAATGGTCAGCCCCAGCATTTT.